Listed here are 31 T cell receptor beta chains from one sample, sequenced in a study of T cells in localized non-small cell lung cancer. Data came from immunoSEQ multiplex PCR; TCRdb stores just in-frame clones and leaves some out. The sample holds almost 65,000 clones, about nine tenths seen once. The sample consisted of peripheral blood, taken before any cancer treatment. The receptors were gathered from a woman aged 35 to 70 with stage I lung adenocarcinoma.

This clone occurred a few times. The CDR3 loop reads CASSQDRINTEAFF. The CDR3 DNA sequence: TGTGCCAGCAGCCAGGACAGAATTAACACTGAAGCTTTCTTT. The J gene is TRBJ1-1, the V gene TRBV5-4; the D gene is possibly TRBD1 (6 bases). The CDR3 is 14 residues long. Germline V gene sequence: CDR1 SGHNT, CDR2 YYREEE (reference sequence). V shed 4 bases and J shed 2 bases, with 12 bases lying between them.

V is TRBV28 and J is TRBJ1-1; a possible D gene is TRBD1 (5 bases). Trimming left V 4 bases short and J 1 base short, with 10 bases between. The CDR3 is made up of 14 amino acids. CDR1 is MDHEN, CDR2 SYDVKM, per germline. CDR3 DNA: TGTGCCAGCAGTTCCGGGACCGGGAACACTGAAGCTTTCTTT. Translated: CASSSGTGNTEAFF.

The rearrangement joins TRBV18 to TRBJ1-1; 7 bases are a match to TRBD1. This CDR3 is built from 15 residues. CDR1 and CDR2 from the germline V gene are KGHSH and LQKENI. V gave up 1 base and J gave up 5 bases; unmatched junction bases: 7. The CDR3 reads CASSPLTTGRTEAFF. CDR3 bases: TGTGCCAGCTCACCACTAACGACAGGGAGGACTGAAGCTTTCTTT.

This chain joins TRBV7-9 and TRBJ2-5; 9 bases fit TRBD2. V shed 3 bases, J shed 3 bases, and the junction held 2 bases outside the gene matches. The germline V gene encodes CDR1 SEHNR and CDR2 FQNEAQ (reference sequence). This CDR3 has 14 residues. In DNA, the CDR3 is TGTGCCAGCAGCTTGGGACTAGCTGAAGAGACCCAGTACTTC. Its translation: CASSLGLAEETQYF. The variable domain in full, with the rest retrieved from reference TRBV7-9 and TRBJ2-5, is DTGVSQNPRHKITKRGQNVTFRCDPISEHNRLYWYRQTLGQGPEFLTYFQNEAQLEKSRLLSDRFSAERPKGSFSTLEIQRTEQGDSAMYLCASSLGLAEETQYFGPGTRLLVL.

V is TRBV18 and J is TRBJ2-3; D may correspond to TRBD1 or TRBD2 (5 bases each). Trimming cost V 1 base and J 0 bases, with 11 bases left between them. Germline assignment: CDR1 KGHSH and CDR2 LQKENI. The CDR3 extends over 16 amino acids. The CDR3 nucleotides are TGTGCCAGCTCACCACTGGGACCGACTAGCACAGATACGCAGTATTTT. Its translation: CASSPLGPTSTDTQYF. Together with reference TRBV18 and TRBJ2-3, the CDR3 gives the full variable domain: NAGVMQNPRHLVRRRGQEARLRCSPMKGHSHVYWYRQLPEEGLKFMVYLQKENIIDESGMPKERFSAEFPKEGPSILRIQQVVRGDSAAYFCASSPLGPTSTDTQYFGPGTRLTVL.

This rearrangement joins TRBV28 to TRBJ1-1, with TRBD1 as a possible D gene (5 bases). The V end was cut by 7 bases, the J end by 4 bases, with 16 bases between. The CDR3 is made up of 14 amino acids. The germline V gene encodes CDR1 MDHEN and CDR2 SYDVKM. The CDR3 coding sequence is TGTGCCAGCAAGCCCCTACGACAGATCACTGAAGCTTTCTTT. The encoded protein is CASKPLRQITEAFF.

The CDR3: CASSLGGLGNTIYF. Written as DNA, the CDR3 is TGTGCCAGCAGCTTGGGAGGGTTGGGAAACACCATATATTTT. The chain links TRBV5-4 to TRBJ1-3, with D uncertain. Germline V CDR1 and CDR2: SGHNT, YYREEE (reference sequence). CDR3 size: 14 residues. V was trimmed by 0 bases and J by 4 bases, leaving 8 bases between them.

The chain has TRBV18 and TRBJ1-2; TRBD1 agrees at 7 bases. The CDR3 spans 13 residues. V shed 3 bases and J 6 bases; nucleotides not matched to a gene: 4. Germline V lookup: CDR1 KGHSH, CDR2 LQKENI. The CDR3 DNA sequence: TGTGCCAGCTCACCCGGGACAGAGAATGGCTACACCTTC. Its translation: CASSPGTENGYTF.

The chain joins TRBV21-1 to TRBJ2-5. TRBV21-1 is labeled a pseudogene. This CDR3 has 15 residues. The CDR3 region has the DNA TGTGCCAGCGGAGGCAACAGGTGGGCGTCAGAGACCCAGTACTTC. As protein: CASGGNRWASETQYF.

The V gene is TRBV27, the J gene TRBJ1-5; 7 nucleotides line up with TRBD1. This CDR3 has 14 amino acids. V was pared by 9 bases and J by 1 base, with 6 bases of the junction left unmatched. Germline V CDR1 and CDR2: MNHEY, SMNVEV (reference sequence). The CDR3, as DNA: TGTGCCAGGGCAGACAGGGTGAGCAATCAGCCCCAGCATTTT. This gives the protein CARADRVSNQPQHF.

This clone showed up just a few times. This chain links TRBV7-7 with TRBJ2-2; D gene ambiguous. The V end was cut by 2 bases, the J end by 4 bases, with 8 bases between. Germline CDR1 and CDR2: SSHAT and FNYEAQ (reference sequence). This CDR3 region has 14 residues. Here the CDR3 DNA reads TGTGCCAGCAGCTTAAGGGTTGGCACCGGGGAGCTGTTTTTT. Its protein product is CASSLRVGTGELFF. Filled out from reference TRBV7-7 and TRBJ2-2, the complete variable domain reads GAGVSQSPRYKVTKRGQDVTLRCDPISSHATLYWYQQALGQGPEFLTYFNYEAQPDKSGLPSDRFSAERPEGSISTLTIQRTEQRDSAMYRCASSLRVGTGELFFGEGSRLTVL.

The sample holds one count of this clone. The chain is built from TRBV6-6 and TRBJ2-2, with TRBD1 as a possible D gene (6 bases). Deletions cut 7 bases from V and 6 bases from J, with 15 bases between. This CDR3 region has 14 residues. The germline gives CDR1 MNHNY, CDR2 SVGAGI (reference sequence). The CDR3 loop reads CASISGRGPGELFF. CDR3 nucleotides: TGTGCCAGCATATCGGGCAGGGGTCCCGGGGAGCTGTTTTTT.

The CDR3 nucleotides are TGTGCCAGCAGTAAACTAGACAGGGGCACTGAAGCTTTCTTT. Its protein product is CASSKLDRGTEAFF. The rearrangement uses TRBV6-1 and TRBJ1-1, with 8 bases aligning to TRBD1. The length of the CDR3 is 14 residues. CDR1 MNHNS and CDR2 SASEGT come from the germline V gene. The V segment lost 5 bases and the J segment 4 bases; nucleotides outside the gene matches: 6.

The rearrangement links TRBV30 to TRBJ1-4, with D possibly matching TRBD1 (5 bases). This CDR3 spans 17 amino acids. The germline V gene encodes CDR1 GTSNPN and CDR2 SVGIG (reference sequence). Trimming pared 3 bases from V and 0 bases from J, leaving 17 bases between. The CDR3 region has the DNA TGTGCCTGGAGGGGTCCGGACACGAAAACAACTAATGAAAAACTGTTTTTT. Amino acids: CAWRGPDTKTTNEKLFF.

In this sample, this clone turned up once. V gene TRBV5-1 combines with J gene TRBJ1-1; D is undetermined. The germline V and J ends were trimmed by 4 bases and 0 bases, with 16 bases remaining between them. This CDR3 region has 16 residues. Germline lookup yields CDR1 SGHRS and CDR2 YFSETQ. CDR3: CASSPLRDIMNTEAFF. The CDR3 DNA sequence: TGCGCCAGCAGCCCTCTGCGAGACATAATGAACACTGAAGCTTTCTTT.

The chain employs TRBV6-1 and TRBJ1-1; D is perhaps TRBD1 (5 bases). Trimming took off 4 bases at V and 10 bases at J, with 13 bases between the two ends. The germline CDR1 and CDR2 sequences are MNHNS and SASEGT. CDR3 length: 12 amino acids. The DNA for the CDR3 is TGTGCCAGCAGTGCTTCCCCCGGGGGAGCTTTCTTT. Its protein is CASSASPGGAFF.

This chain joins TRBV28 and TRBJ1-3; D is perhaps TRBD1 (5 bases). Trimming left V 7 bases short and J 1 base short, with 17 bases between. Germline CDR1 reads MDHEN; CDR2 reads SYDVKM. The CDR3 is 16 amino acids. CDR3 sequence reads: CASISSGVRSGNTIYF. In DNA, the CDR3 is TGTGCCAGCATCTCCTCGGGGGTTCGTTCTGGAAACACCATATATTTT.

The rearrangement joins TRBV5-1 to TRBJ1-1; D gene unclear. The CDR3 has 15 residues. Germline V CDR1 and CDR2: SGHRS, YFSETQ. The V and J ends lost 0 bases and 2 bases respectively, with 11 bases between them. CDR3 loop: CASSLEGYLNTEAFF. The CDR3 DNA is TGCGCCAGCAGCTTGGAAGGTTACCTAAACACTGAAGCTTTCTTT.

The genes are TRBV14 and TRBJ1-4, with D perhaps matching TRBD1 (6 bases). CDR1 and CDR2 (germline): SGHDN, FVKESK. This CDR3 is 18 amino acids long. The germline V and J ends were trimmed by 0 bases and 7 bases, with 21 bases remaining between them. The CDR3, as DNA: TGTGCCAGCAGCCAAGATCCCCCACAGGGAACGAGAGCTGAAAAACTGTTTTTT. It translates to CASSQDPPQGTRAEKLFF.

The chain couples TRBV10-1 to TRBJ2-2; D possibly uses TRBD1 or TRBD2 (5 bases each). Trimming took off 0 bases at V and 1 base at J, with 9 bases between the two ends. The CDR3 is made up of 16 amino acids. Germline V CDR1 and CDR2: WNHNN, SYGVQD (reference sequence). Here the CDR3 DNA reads TGCGCCAGCAGTGAGTCCGGGGACGAGAACACCGGGGAGCTGTTTTTT. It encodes CASSESGDENTGELFF.

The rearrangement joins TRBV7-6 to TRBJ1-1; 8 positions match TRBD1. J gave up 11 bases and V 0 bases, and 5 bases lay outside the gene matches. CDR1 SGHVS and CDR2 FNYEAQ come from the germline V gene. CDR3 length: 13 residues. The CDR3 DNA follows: TGTGCCAGCAGCTTAGCGACGACAGGGGATGCTTTCTTT. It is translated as CASSLATTGDAFF.

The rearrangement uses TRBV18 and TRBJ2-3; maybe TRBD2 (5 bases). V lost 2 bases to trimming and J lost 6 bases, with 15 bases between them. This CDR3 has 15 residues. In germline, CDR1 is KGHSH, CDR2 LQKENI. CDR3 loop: CASSPSQRAVDTQYF. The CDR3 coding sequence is TGTGCCAGCTCACCATCCCAGAGAGCGGTGGATACGCAGTATTTT. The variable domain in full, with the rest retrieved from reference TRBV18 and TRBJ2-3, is NAGVMQNPRHLVRRRGQEARLRCSPMKGHSHVYWYRQLPEEGLKFMVYLQKENIIDESGMPKERFSAEFPKEGPSILRIQQVVRGDSAAYFCASSPSQRAVDTQYFGPGTRLTVL.

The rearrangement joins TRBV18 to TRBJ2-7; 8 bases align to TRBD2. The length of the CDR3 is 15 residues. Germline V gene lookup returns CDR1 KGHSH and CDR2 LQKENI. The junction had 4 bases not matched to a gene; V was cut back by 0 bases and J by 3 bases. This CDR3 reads CASSPPSGGVYEQYF. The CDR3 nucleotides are TGTGCCAGCTCACCACCAAGCGGGGGCGTCTACGAGCAGTACTTC. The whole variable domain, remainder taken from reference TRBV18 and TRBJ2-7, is NAGVMQNPRHLVRRRGQEARLRCSPMKGHSHVYWYRQLPEEGLKFMVYLQKENIIDESGMPKERFSAEFPKEGPSILRIQQVVRGDSAAYFCASSPPSGGVYEQYFGPGTRLTVT.

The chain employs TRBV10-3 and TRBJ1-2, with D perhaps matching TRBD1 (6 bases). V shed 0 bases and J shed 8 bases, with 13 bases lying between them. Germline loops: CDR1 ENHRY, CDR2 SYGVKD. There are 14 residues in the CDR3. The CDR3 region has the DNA TGTGCCATCAGTGAGTCAGGGGGACCAGGGGGCTACACCTTC. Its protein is CAISESGGPGGYTF.

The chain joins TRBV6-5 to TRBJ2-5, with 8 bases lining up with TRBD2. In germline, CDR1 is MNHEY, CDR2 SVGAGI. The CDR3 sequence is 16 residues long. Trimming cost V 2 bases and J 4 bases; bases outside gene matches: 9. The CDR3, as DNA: TGTGCCAGCAGTTACGACGGGGGGGCCCTAGGAGAGACCCAGTACTTC. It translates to CASSYDGGALGETQYF.

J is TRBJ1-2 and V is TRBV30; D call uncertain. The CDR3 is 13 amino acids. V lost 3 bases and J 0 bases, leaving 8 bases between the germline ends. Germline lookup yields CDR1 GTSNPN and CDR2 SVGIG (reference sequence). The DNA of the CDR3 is TGTGCCTGGAGACAGTCATCTAACTATGGCTACACCTTC. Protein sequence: CAWRQSSNYGYTF.

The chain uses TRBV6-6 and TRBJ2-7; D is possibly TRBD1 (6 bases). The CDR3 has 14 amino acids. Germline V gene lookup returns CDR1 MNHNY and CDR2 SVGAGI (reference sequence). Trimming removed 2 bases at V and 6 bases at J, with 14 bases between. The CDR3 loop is CASSYAGRGFEQYF. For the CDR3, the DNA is TGTGCCAGCAGTTACGCCGGAAGGGGGTTCGAGCAGTACTTC.

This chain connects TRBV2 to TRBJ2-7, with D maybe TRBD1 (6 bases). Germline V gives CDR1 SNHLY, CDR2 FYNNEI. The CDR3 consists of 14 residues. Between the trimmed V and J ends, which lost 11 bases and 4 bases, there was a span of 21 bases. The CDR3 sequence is CAGSSSLDSYEQYF. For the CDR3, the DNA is TGTGCCGGCTCATCATCCTTGGACAGTTACGAGCAGTACTTC.

CDR3 DNA sequence: TGTGCCAGTAGTTTAGTTCGGGGCCTCGCCGGGGAGCTGTTTTTT. This codes for CASSLVRGLAGELFF. This chain uses TRBV19 with TRBJ2-2; D is possibly TRBD1 or TRBD2 (5 bases each). Per germline, CDR1 LNHDA and CDR2 SQIVND (reference sequence). The length of the CDR3 is 15 residues. The V end lost 5 bases, the J end lost 6 bases, and 16 bases lay between the germline ends.

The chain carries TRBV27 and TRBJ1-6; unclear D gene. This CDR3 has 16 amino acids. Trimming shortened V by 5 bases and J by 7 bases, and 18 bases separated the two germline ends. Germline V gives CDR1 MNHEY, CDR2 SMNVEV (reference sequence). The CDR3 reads CASSPDPGSRNSPLHF. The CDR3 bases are TGTGCCAGCAGTCCGGACCCGGGATCCAGGAATTCACCCCTCCACTTT.

CDR3: CASSLDGSGANVLTF. CDR3 bases: TGTGCCAGCAGCTTAGACGGGTCTGGGGCCAACGTCCTGACTTTC. J is TRBJ2-6 and V is TRBV11-3; D uncertain. The CDR3 totals 15 residues. The ends were cut back, 0 bases at V and 1 base at J, with 4 bases in the middle. The germline V gene has CDR1 SGHNT and CDR2 YENEEA.